This record covers a single T cell receptor beta chain. Its antigen remains unknown. Naive CD8 isolation took CD45RO-negative cells positively selected for CCR7 and excluded terminally differentiated effector memory CD45RA+ cells. This specimen belongs to a study of shared clonotypes between healthy human individuals. Study-wide results and caveats: In general, naive subsets displayed greater estimated richness than memory subsets did.

CDR3 length: 15 residues. Germline V gene data show CDR1 as SEHNR and CDR2 as FQNEAQ (reference sequence). V lost 5 bases and J 3 bases, leaving 17 bases between the germline ends. Method: immunoSEQ multiplex PCR; TCRdb's copy keeps in-frame clones and lacks some. This table has approximately 2,000,000 clones, 80% to 95% appearing once. Sequencing was performed on naive CD8+ T cells from PBMCs. The receptor was isolated from a man younger than 35 in good health. Some clones in this sample may be carry-over from other donors' samples. The V gene is TRBV7-9, the J gene TRBJ2-7; weak D call: TRBD1 (7 bases). This chain's CDR3 is CASSTGEAGGYEQYF. CDR3 in DNA: TGTGCCAGCAGCACCGGGGAGGCAGGGGGCTACGAGCAGTACTTC.